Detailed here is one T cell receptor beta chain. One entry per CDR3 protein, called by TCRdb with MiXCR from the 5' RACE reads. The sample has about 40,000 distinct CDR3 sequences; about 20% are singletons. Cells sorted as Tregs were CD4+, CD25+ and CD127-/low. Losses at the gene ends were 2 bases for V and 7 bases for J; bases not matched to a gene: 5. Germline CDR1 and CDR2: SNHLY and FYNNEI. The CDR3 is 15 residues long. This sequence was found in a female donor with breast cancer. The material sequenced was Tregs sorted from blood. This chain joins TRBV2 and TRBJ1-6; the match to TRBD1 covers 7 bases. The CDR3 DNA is TGTGCCAGCAGTGAAATCGGGACAGCCAATTCACCCCTCCACTTT. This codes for CASSEIGTANSPLHF.